The text below deals with one TCR beta chain. What antigen it recognizes has not been identified. No base qualities exist here, and no much larger clone lies one base off it. The sample comes from a study of T-cell memory formation after mild COVID-19 (dated by TCRdb to about 2021). Context from the whole study: TCR sequence clusters from the two donors were largely donor specific. T-cell clones expanding and contracting after mild COVID-19 in a couple of donors were tracked by longitudinal TCRalpha and TCRbeta repertoire sequencing. Two young, previously healthy adult volunteers, one female and one male, were included in the cohort.

V loses 4 bases of germline sequence and J loses 4 bases, and the interval between the two ends is 17 bases. From a lookup of the germline V gene, CDR1 and CDR2 are SGHRS and YFSETQ. From its cysteine to its phenylalanine, the CDR3 spans 15 amino acids. Left in the record is the CDR3 DNA by itself, 45 bases read in frame from the first base. Ficoll-Paque density gradient centrifugation was used to isolate PBMCs. Paper-wide results and their limitations: Some responding clones were found in pre-infection memory, which suggests that pre-existing cross-reactive memory T cells took part in the SARS-CoV-2 response. The second-wave clones that peaked on day 37 were not confirmed to be SARS-CoV-2 specific. Only a couple of mild cases were covered by the study, and larger cohorts that include severe cases with pre-infection samples were considered necessary. Contracting CD4+ clones turned up mainly in the CM and EM memory subsets, whereas EMRA was where CD8+ clones were enriched. From day 15 to 85, contracting clones showed balanced CD4/CD8 phenotypes, whereas a second wave of clones that expanded from day 15 to 37 leaned towards CD4+.

The instrument given in TCRdb is Illumina NovaSeq 6000. cDNA libraries for TCRalpha and TCRbeta were prepared by 5'RACE using constant-segment primers, with sample barcodes and unique molecular identifiers added. Trizol reagent was used to extract RNA from every sample. The libraries were amplified in two PCR steps, and the second step added a second sample barcode and Illumina TruSeq adapters. The libraries were sequenced on an Illumina NovaSeq using 2 x 150 bp paired-end reads. The authors' pipeline ran thus. With migec v1.2.7, reads were demultiplexed and then collapsed into UMI-guided consensus sequences. Using mixcr v2.1.11, the UMI consensuses were aligned to TRA and TRB V and J templates and assembled into clonotypes. Expanded or contracted clonotypes were those called significant by both edgeR and NoisET, with noise models trained on biological replicates. For edgeR calls, the thresholds were a false discovery rate-adjusted p below 0.01 and a log2 fold-change of 1. PCA with hierarchical clustering of max-normalized trajectories of the 1000 most abundant clonotypes was used as exploratory dynamics analysis. Separately sequenced CD4+ and CD8+ repertoires were used to assign the CD4 or CD8 phenotype of responding clones. TCRdb reworked the public reads: Q25 trimming with fastp, MiXCR clone assembly, productive beta chains retained. Identical CDR3 proteins give one entry, which carries the most common genes and DNA. These V and J calls are TCRdb output, not the study's own analysis. Recorded for this sample are about 90,000 distinct CDR3 sequences; roughly 15% of them occurred a single time. The ten largest account for 39% of the sample.

The sequenced material came from PBMCs or a T cell subset sorted from them (not recorded which). The V and J segments used are TRBV5-1 and TRBJ2-5, with no reliable assignment of the D segment. The TCR originated in a man younger than 35 who had mild COVID-19 (a few samples of this study predate the infection). The sample titles of this study are shuffled in the database, so cell type and time point are left out; the donor was told from shared clones. The DNA is as follows: TGCGCCAGCAGCCCGTATCCTAAGACGCGAGAGACCCAGTACTTC. This encodes CASSPYPKTRETQYF.